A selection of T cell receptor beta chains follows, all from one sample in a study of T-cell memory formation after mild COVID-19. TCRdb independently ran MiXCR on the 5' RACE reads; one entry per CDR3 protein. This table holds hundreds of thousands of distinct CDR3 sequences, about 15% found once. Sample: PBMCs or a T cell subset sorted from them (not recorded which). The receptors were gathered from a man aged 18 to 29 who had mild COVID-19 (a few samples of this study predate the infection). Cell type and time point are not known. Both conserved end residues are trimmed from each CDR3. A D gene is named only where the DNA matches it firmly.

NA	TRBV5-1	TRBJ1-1	ASSLSTERGTEAF
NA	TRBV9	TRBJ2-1	ASSVATGVEGNEQF
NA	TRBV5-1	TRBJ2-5	ASRPLDYQETQY
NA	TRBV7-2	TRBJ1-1	ASSLGAGNTEAF
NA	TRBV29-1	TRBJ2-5	SVEFSRGQRETQY
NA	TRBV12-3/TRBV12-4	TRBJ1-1	ASSLQGVMNTEAF
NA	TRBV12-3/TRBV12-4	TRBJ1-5	ASSGTRVYNQPQH
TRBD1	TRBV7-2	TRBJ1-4	ASSLRQGASEKLF
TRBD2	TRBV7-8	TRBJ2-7	ASSPRTSGTTSHEQY
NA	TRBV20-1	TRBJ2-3	SARRGGSTDTQY
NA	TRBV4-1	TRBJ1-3	ASSGGGNTIY
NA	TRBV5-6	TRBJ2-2	ASTLRSTGELF
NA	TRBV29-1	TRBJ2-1	SVELGYNEQF
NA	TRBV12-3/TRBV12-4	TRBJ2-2	ASRSLAGELF
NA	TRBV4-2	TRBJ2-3	ASSHPFISPTPATDTQY
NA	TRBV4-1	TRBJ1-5	ASSQVGRGRNQPQH
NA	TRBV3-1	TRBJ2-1	ASSHTSSHEQF
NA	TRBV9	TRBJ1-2	ASSVGQGGNYGYT
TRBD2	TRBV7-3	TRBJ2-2	ASSPAGTGELF
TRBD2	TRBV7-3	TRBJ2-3	ASSPLVAGDTDTQY
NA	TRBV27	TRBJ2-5	ASSSLGTQY
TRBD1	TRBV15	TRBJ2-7	ATSSGQGFHEQY
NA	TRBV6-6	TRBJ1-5	ASSYSRGNNQPQH
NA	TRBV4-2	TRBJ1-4	ASSQGGEGEKLF
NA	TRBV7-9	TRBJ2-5	ASSSSGAETQY
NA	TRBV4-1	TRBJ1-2	ASSQELQGGGAFYGYT
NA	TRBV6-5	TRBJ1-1	ASSYSFWGSNTEAF
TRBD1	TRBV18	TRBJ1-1	ASSPQQGAEAF